This T cell receptor beta chain derives from a study of cytomegalovirus exposure and HLA in healthy donors. Findings and caveats of the study: As a later analysis revealed, the rate of TCR association differed by HLA locus, with DRB1 most and HLA-C fewest. TCR beta sequences numbering roughly 16,000 were associated with HLA alleles at 0.05 false discovery rate in a later analysis.

A remark on this clone: As yet, its antigen is unknown.

The PCR employed 60 Vbeta primers together with 13 Jbeta primers. Produced via immunoSEQ multiplex PCR; TCRdb's table is partial and in-frame only. In all, the sample yields approximately 120,000 clones. The receptor comes from a man between 25 and 39 years old in good health and CMV-seronegative. The sample consisted of PBMCs.

The CDR3 bases are TGCAGCGCAGGACAGCTTGAAAAACTGTTTTTT. Translation: CSAGQLEKLFF. This chain uses TRBV29-1 with TRBJ1-4; tentatively, D is TRBD1 (6 bases). Trimming cost V 7 bases and J 7 bases, with 10 bases left between them. Germline CDR1 reads SQVTM; CDR2 reads ANQGSEA. The length of the CDR3 is 11 residues.